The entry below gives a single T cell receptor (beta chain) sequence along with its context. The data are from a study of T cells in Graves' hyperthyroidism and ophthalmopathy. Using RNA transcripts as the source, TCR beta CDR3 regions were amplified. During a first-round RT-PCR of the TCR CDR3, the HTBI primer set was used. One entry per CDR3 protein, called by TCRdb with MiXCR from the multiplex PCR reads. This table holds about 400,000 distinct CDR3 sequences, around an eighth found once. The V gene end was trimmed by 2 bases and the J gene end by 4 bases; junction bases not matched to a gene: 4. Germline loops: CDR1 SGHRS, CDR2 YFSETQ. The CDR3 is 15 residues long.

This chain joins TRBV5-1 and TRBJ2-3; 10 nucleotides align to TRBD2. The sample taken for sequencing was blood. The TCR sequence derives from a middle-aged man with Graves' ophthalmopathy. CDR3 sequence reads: CASSFGLAGADTQYF. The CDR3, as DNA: TGCGCCAGCAGCTTTGGCCTAGCGGGAGCAGATACGCAGTATTTT.